This T cell receptor beta chain is drawn from a study of blood T cell repertoires in COVID-19. Background on the study: COVID-19 samples collected from the United States, Italy and Spain covered acute and convalescent phases.

Per the original methods: The authors estimated nucleated cell counts from reference gene primer amplification. Clones were sequenced by immunoSEQ multiplex PCR, and TCRdb holds only the in-frame ones, with some missing. V and J calls and clone size are given by that table; D and trimming were obtained from the DNA. There are more than 35,000 clones in the sample; 88% occur only once, and approximately 12% lies in the top ten. With 3 bases removed from V and 4 bases from J, the gap between germline ends came to 17 bases. CDR1 is DFQATT and CDR2 is SNEGSKA in the germline V gene (reference sequence). This CDR3 spans 15 amino acids.

The receptor comes from a man in his sixties with active COVID-19. Input material: peripheral blood. This chain joins TRBV20-1 and TRBJ2-3; D perhaps matches TRBD2 (6 bases). CDR3 coding DNA: TGCAGTGCTAGTCGGGCAGGAGGGGTAGCAGATACGCAGTATTTT. It is translated as CSASRAGGVADTQYF.